These 8 T cell receptor beta chains were all obtained from the same sample, sequenced in a study of immune evolution from preneoplasia to lung adenocarcinoma. Profiled with immunoSEQ multiplex PCR; TCRdb holds only in-frame clones, not every one. In the table there are around 21,000 clones, over 70% of which are singletons. Sequencing used FFPE invasive lung adenocarcinoma tissue. Source of these receptors: a person in their 60s with lung adenocarcinoma.

The V gene is TRBV4-2, the J gene TRBJ2-7, with D possibly TRBD1 on 6 matching bases. Germline CDR1 reads LGHNA; CDR2 reads YNFKEQ. CDR3 length equals 15 residues. The V end was cut by 1 base, the J end by 5 bases, with 15 bases between. The chain's CDR3 is CASSQAGAEGDEQYF. In nucleotides, the CDR3 is TGTGCCAGCAGCCAAGCAGGGGCCGAAGGGGACGAGCAGTACTTC.

This clone ranks as medium-sized. CDR3 region: CASSGGTGFADQPQHF. In DNA, the CDR3 is TGTGCCAGCAGTGGCGGGACAGGGTTCGCTGATCAGCCCCAGCATTTT. The chain couples TRBV6-1 to TRBJ1-5; 9 bases line up with TRBD1. Germline trimming cut 4 bases from V and 5 bases from J; bases unmatched to any gene: 9. The CDR3 length is 16 residues. CDR1 and CDR2 (germline): MNHNS, SASEGT.

The count of this clone is one. The chain recombines TRBV7-9 with TRBJ2-7, with a weak D call TRBD1 (6 bases). Germline V CDR1 and CDR2: SEHNR, FQNEAQ (reference sequence). Deletions cut 5 bases from V and 0 bases from J, with 11 bases between. CDR3 length: 14 residues. The CDR3: CASSPDSLSYEQYF. CDR3 DNA: TGTGCCAGCAGCCCGGACAGCCTCTCCTACGAGCAGTACTTC.

This clone was counted a few times. The gene calls are TRBV5-1 and TRBJ1-1, with a possible D match to TRBD1 (5 bases). The CDR3 has 13 residues. Looked up from germline, CDR1 is SGHRS and CDR2 is YFSETQ. The ends were cut back, 5 bases at V and 0 bases at J, with 8 bases in the middle. CDR3 nucleotide sequence: TGCGCCAGCAGGACAGAGATGAACACTGAAGCTTTCTTT. Its protein is CASRTEMNTEAFF.

The rearrangement uses TRBV28 and TRBJ1-4; D perhaps matches TRBD1 (5 bases). The CDR3 covers 11 residues. Trimming pared 10 bases from V and 5 bases from J, leaving 8 bases between. Germline V gene sequence: CDR1 MDHEN, CDR2 SYDVKM. CDR3 coding DNA: TGTGCCACCGACAGCAATGAAAAACTGTTTTTT. It yields the protein CATDSNEKLFF.

The chain has TRBV6-1 and TRBJ2-5; tentatively, D is TRBD2 (5 bases). Germline CDR1 and CDR2: MNHNS and SASEGT. Trimming took off 3 bases at V and 4 bases at J, with 21 bases between the two ends. The CDR3 has 17 residues. CDR3 region: CASSERLGAGPGETQYF. In nucleotides, the CDR3 is TGTGCCAGCAGTGAGCGCCTGGGAGCAGGACCAGGAGAGACCCAGTACTTC.

This clone was recorded a few times. The same CDR3 also results from other DNA sequences found in this sample. This CDR3 reads CAISESNQPQHF. CDR3 nucleotides: TGTGCCATCAGTGAGAGCAATCAGCCCCAGCATTTT. V and J are TRBV10-3 and TRBJ1-5, with no clear D. The CDR3 spans 12 residues. Germline CDR1 is ENHRY and CDR2 is SYGVKD. V was trimmed by 2 bases and J by 1 base, leaving 0 bases between them.

The chain carries TRBV7-9 and TRBJ1-2, with no clear D. There are 13 residues in the CDR3. V was trimmed by 5 bases and J by 10 bases, leaving 17 bases between them. Per germline, CDR1 SEHNR and CDR2 FQNEAQ (reference sequence). CDR3 sequence (DNA): TGTGCCAGCAGCCCCGACTCGCTCTTTCCCTACACCTTC. As protein: CASSPDSLFPYTF.